Below, one T cell receptor beta chain is given with its context. Its antigen remains unidentified. For Graves' hyperthyroidism to be stable, ophthalmopathy could not progress within 18 months. The sample is drawn from a study of T cells in Graves' hyperthyroidism and ophthalmopathy. There were TCR beta CDR3 regions amplified from RNA transcripts. HTBI primers drove first-round RT-PCR of the TCR CDR3. Each CDR3 protein gets one entry after TCRdb re-called the multiplex PCR reads with MiXCR. This table has more than 300,000 distinct CDR3 sequences, about 14% appearing once. Study-wide points: Ophthalmopathy, as predicted by the model, came a median roughly 6.5 months after the prediction.

The V gene's germline CDR1 is MDHEN and CDR2 SYDVKM. This CDR3 is 16 amino acids long. Deletions cut 6 bases from V and 5 bases from J, with 20 bases between. The TCR was taken from a woman aged 30 to 39 with Graves' hyperthyroidism. This chain joins TRBV28 and TRBJ1-5; D is unclear. Sequencing was carried out using blood. The chain's CDR3 is CASSLTFLDGDQPQHF. CDR3 nucleotides: TGTGCCAGCAGCTTAACCTTTCTGGACGGGGATCAGCCCCAGCATTTT. Supplemented by reference TRBV28 and TRBJ1-5, the full variable domain reads DVKVTQSSRYLVKRTGEKVFLECVQDMDHENMFWYRQDPGLGLRLIYFSYDVKMKEKGDIPEGYSVSREKKERFSLILESASTNQTSMYLCASSLTFLDGDQPQHFGDGTRLSIL.